The clone carrying this T cell receptor beta chain occurred a few times. This entry belongs to a study of human T cells and chemical hapten exposure. Time point indicated: healthy volunteer bleed at 6 weeks. The authors' total RNA extraction used unfractionated whole blood. TCRdb ran MiXCR on the RACE reads and lists one entry per CDR3 protein. The table records more than 60,000 distinct CDR3 sequences, around 8.7% of them present only once. Looked up from germline, CDR1 is SGHVS and CDR2 is FQNEAQ. V lost 1 base, J lost 1 base, and 11 bases lay in between. The CDR3 loop spans 17 amino acids. V is TRBV7-8 and J is TRBJ2-6, with a tentative D call TRBD1 (6 bases). The specimen sequenced was whole blood. This clonotype was sampled from a male donor in good health. Some clones in this sample may be carry-over from other donors' samples. The CDR3 DNA is TGTGCCAGCAGCTTAGGGGTCCAGGGGTCTGGGGCCAACGTCCTGACTTTC. Residues: CASSLGVQGSGANVLTF.